The rows below give T cell receptor beta chains drawn from one sample of a study of cytomegalovirus exposure and HLA in healthy donors. Assay: immunoSEQ multiplex PCR; the TCRdb copy retains only in-frame clones and omits some. This sample carries 170,000 or so clones, 75% to 85% of them seen once, and the ten largest clones take roughly 13%. Sequencing was carried out using PBMCs. The source of these receptors is a woman between 45 and 60 years old in good health and CMV-seropositive. The CDR3 runs from the conserved cysteine through the conserved F or W. The D gene is left open where the match is weak. The size field is filled for only some rows; it gives once, few, many or a size class.

D gene	clone size	V gene	J gene	CDR3 DNA	CDR3 protein
TRBD1	-	TRBV2	TRBJ2-7	TGTGCCAGAGGACAGGGGTTCCACGAGCAGTACTTC	CARGQGFHEQYF
-	-	TRBV18	TRBJ2-7	TGTGCCAGCTCACCCTATCGGGAGTCCTACGAGCAGTACTTC	CASSPYRESYEQYF
-	once	TRBV6-5	TRBJ1-4	TGTGCCAGCACCCCGACGGGGGGTAGGGAAAAACTGTTTTTT	CASTPTGGREKLFF
-	-	TRBV10-3	TRBJ2-7	TGTGCCATCAGGGGGGCCCTGGGGTACGAGCAGTACTTC	CAIRGALGYEQYF
TRBD1	-	TRBV5-6	TRBJ1-5	TGTGCCAGCAGCCAGGGGGGAAAACAGCCCCAGCATTTT	CASSQGGKQPQHF
-	-	TRBV4-2	TRBJ2-5	TGTGCCAGCAGCCAAGAACGGGTAGGAGAGACCCAGTACTTC	CASSQERVGETQYF
-	-	TRBV2	TRBJ2-1	TGTGCCAGCAGTGAGGGGCGGTTACTGATAAATGAGCAGTTCTTC	CASSEGRLLINEQFF
TRBD1	-	TRBV28	TRBJ2-7	TGTGCCAGCACCGAGGGACAGAGCTACGAGCAGTACTTC	CASTEGQSYEQYF
TRBD1	-	TRBV6-1	TRBJ2-7	TGTGCCAGCGAAGGGACAGCCCTAGGCTACGAGCAGTACTTC	CASEGTALGYEQYF
TRBD1	-	TRBV9	TRBJ1-2	TGTGCCAGCAGCGACGAGCCGGGACAGGGGATGTATGGCTACACCTTC	CASSDEPGQGMYGYTF
TRBD1	few	TRBV19	TRBJ1-1	TGTGCCAGTAGCCCCCGGGACAGGGTCACGGGGACTGAAGCTTTCTTT	CASSPRDRVTGTEAFF
TRBD2	few	TRBV4-1	TRBJ2-2	TGCGCCAGCAGCCAAGACGGGGGGGCGAACACCGGGGAGCTGTTTTTT	CASSQDGGANTGELFF
TRBD2	-	TRBV4-1	TRBJ2-1	TGCGCCAGCAGCCTCGCTCTAGCGGGCTACAATGAGCAGTTCTTC	CASSLALAGYNEQFF
-	-	TRBV5-1	TRBJ1-5	TGCGCCAGCAGCGAAGGACAGTACAATCAGCCCCAGCATTTT	CASSEGQYNQPQHF
-	-	TRBV6-5	TRBJ1-1	TGTGCCAGCAGACAGGTTATGAACACTGAAGCTTTCTTT	CASRQVMNTEAFF
-	-	TRBV12-5	TRBJ2-1	TGTGCTAGTGGTTTGATATACCAGGGTAATGAGCAGTTCTTC	CASGLIYQGNEQFF
-	-	TRBV5-4	TRBJ2-7	TGTGCCAGCAGCCGCGGGACTGACCCCTACGAGCAGTACTTC	CASSRGTDPYEQYF
-	few	TRBV6-6	TRBJ2-7	TGTGCCAGCACCAGAGAGGTAGCCTCCTACGAGCAGTACTTC	CASTREVASYEQYF
-	-	TRBV7-9	TRBJ1-3	TGTGCCAGCAGCTTAGAAACCTCACGGGCCATATATTTT	CASSLETSRAIYF
-	-	TRBV27	TRBJ1-1	TGTGCCAGCAGACAAACAGGGTGGGACCGAGCTTTCTTT	CASRQTGWDRAFF
-	-	TRBV11-3	TRBJ2-2	TGTGCCAGCAGCTTAACTACGGGGAACACCGGGGAGCTGTTTTTT	CASSLTTGNTGELFF
-	-	TRBV4-1	TRBJ2-3	TGCGCCAGCAGCCAACCGATAAAGTCCAGGGAAGATACGCAGTATTTT	CASSQPIKSREDTQYF
TRBD1	-	TRBV5-1	TRBJ2-7	TGCGCCAGCAGCGCCGGGACAGGGGTACGCGAGCAGTACTTC	CASSAGTGVREQYF
TRBD1	-	TRBV7-2	TRBJ1-1	TGTGCCAGCAGCTTCGGGACAGCCAACACTGAAGCTTTCTTT	CASSFGTANTEAFF
TRBD1	-	TRBV5-1	TRBJ2-7	TGCGCCAGCAGCTCACCGGGACAGATATACGAGCAGTACTTC	CASSSPGQIYEQYF
-	-	TRBV9	TRBJ2-1	TGTGCCAGCAGCGTAGCTGGGCCCTACAATGAGCAGTTCTTC	CASSVAGPYNEQFF
-	-	TRBV6-5	TRBJ1-5	TGTGCCAGCAGTTACTCTCCCAAAGGGAGTGGTCAGCCCCAGCATTTT	CASSYSPKGSGQPQHF
TRBD2	-	TRBV9	TRBJ2-2	TGTGCCAGCAGCGTACGCGGGGGGGCCGGGGAGCTGTTTTTT	CASSVRGGAGELFF
TRBD2	-	TRBV30	TRBJ2-1	TGTGCCTGGAGTGGGGGTGGGCGGGGGGAGTTCTTC	CAWSGGGRGEFF
-	-	TRBV5-6	TRBJ2-7	TGTGCCAGCAGCTTGGCCCAGGCCTACGAGCAGTACTTC	CASSLAQAYEQYF
-	once	TRBV2	TRBJ1-2	TGTGCCAGCAGTGAACGGGGGGCGACTGGCTACACCTTC	CASSERGATGYTF
-	-	TRBV30	TRBJ2-1	TGTGCCTGGGGGGACTCTTACAATGAGCAGTTCTTC	CAWGDSYNEQFF
TRBD2	few	TRBV5-8	TRBJ2-5	TGTGCCAGCAGCCTACGACTAGCGGGGGGCCGGGAGACCCAGTACTTC	CASSLRLAGGRETQYF
-	once	TRBV19	TRBJ1-2	TGTGCCAGTAGTATGCGCGGGTGGGCTAACTATGGCTACACCTTC	CASSMRGWANYGYTF
TRBD1	-	TRBV12-5	TRBJ1-1	TGTGCTAGTGGGTGGGACAGGGGAGTGACTGAAGCTTTCTTT	CASGWDRGVTEAFF
TRBD1	-	TRBV18	TRBJ1-2	TGTGCCAGCTCACCCGAACGGACAGGGGGCAGCTACACCTTC	CASSPERTGGSYTF
-	-	TRBV6-1	TRBJ2-3	TGTGCCAGCAGGGAAGGCCAGTTAGATACGCAGTATTTT	CASREGQLDTQYF
-	-	TRBV5-1	TRBJ2-5	TGCGCCAGCAGCTCGTATGAGACCCAGTACTTC	CASSSYETQYF
TRBD2	once	TRBV2	TRBJ2-2	TGTGCCAGCAGTCCTGGACTAGCGGGGGCCGGGACCGGGGAGCTGTTTTTT	CASSPGLAGAGTGELFF
-	few	TRBV7-8	TRBJ1-1	TGTGCCAGCAGCAGCTTCGCAGGGTACACTGAAGCTTTCTTT	CASSSFAGYTEAFF
-	-	TRBV7-9	TRBJ1-5	TGTGCCAGCAGCTTAGTTGGTCCGGGCCGGAGGGATCAGCCCCAGCATTTT	CASSLVGPGRRDQPQHF
-	-	TRBV5-4	TRBJ2-6	TGTGCCAGCAGCTTGGAACAGTTAAGTTCCAACGTCCTGACTTTC	CASSLEQLSSNVLTF
-	-	TRBV5-1	TRBJ2-5	TGCGCCAGCAGCTTACTAGACGGGGAGACCCAGTACTTC	CASSLLDGETQYF
-	few	TRBV5-1	TRBJ1-2	TGCGCCAGCAGCACCGTGGACAGCTATGGCTACACCTTC	CASSTVDSYGYTF